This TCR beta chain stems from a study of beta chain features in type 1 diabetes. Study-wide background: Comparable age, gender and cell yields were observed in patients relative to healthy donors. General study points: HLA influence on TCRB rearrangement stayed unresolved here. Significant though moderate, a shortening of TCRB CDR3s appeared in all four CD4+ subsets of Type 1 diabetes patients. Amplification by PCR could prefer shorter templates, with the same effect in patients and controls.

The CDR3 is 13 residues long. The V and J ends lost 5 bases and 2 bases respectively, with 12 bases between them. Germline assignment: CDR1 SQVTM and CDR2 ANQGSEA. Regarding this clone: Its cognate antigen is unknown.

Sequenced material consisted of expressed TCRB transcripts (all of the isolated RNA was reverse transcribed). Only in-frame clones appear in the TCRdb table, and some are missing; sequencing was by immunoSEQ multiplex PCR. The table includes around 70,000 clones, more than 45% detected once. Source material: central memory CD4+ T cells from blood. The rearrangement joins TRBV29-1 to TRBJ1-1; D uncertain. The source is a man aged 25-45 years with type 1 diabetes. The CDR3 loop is CSVQGQYNTEAFF. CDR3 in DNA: TGCAGCGTTCAAGGGCAGTACAACACTGAAGCTTTCTTT.